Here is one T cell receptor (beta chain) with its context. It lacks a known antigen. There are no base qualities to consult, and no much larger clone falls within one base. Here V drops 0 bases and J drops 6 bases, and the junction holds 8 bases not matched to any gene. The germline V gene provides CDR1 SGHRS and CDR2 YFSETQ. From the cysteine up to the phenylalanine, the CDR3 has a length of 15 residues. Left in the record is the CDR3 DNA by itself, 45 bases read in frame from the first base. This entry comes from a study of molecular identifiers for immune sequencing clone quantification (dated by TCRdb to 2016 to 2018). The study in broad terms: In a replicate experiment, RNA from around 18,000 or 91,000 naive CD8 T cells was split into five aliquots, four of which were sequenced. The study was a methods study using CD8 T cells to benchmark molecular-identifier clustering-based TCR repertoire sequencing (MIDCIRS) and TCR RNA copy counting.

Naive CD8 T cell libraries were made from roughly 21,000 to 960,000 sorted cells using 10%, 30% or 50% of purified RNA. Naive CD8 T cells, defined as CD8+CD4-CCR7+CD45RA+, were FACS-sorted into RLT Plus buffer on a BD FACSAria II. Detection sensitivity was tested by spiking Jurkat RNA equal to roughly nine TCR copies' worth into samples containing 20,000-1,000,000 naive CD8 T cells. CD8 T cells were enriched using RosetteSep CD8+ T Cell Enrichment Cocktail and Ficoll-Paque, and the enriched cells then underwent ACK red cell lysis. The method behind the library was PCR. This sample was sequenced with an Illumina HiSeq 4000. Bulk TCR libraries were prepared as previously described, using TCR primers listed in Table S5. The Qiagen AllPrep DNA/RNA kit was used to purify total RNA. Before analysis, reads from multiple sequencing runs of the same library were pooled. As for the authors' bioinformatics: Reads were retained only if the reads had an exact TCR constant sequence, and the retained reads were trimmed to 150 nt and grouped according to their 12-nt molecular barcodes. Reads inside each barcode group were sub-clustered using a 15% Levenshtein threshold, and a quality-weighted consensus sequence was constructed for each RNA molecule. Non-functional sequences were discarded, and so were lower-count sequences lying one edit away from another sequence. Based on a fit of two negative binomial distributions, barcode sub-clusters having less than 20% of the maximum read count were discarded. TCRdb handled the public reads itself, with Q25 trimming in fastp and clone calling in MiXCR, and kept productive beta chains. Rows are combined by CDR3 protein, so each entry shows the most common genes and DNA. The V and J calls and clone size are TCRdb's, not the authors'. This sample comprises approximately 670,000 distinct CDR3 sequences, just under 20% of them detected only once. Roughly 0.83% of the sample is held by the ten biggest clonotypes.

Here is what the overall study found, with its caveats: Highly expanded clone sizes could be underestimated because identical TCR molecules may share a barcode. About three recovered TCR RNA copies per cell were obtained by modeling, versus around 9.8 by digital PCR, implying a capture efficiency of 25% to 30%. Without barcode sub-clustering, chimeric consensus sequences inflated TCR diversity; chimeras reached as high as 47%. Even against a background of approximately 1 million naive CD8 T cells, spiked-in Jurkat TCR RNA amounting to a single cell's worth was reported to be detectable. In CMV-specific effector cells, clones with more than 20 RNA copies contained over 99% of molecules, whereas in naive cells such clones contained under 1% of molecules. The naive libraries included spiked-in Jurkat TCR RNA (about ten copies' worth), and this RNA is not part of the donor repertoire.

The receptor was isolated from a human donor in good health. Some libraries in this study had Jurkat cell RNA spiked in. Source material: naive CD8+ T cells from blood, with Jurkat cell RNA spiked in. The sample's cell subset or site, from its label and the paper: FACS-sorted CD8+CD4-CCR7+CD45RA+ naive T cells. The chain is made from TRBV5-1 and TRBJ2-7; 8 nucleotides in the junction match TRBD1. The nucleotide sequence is TGCGCCAGCAGCTTGGGACCTACAGGGGGGTTCGAGCAGTACTTC. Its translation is CASSLGPTGGFEQYF.